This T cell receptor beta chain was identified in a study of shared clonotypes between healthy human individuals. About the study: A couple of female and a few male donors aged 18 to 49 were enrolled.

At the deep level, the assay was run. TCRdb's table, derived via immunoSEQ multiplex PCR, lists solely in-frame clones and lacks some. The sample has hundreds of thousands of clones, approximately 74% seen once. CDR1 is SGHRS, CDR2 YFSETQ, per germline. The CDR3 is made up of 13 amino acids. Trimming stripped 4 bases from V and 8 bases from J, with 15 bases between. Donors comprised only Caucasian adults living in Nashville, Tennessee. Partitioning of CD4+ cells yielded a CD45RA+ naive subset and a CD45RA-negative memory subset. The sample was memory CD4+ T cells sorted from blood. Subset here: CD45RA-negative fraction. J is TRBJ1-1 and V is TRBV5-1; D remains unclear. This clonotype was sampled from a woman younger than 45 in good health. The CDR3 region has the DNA TGCGCCAGCAGCCAGAAGATTACGGGGGAAGCTTTCTTT. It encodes CASSQKITGEAFF.